The present T cell receptor beta chain was sequenced within a study of molecular identifiers for immune sequencing clone quantification (dated by TCRdb to 2016 to 2019). As for the study more broadly: In a replicate experiment, RNA from roughly 18,000 or 92,000 naive CD8 T cells was split into five aliquots, four of which were sequenced. CD8 T cells were used in a methods study to benchmark molecular-identifier clustering-based TCR repertoire sequencing (MIDCIRS) and TCR RNA copy counting.

What the study reported, not specific to this receptor: Modeling gave about 3.2 recovered TCR RNA copies per cell versus 8 to 10 by digital PCR, implying about 30% capture efficiency. Identical TCR molecules sharing a barcode could cause highly expanded clone sizes to be underestimated. The naive libraries included spiked-in Jurkat TCR RNA (about nine copies' worth), and this RNA is not part of the donor repertoire. In CMV-specific effector cells, over 99% of molecules were held by clones above 20 RNA copies, whereas under 1% of molecules were held by such clones in naive cells. Without barcode sub-clustering, chimeric consensus sequences inflated TCR diversity; chimeras reached as high as 47%. Even against a background of about a million naive CD8 T cells, spiked-in Jurkat TCR RNA amounting to a single cell's worth was reported to be detectable.

Library creation used PCR. The sequencer listed for this sample is Illumina HiSeq 4000. Preparation of bulk TCR libraries followed a previously described approach, with the TCR primers listed in Table S5. Total RNA was purified with the Qiagen AllPrep DNA/RNA kit. Reads from multiple sequencing runs of the same library were pooled before analysis. Per the authors' processing: Reads were retained only if their TCR constant sequence matched exactly, and those retained reads were trimmed to 150 nt and grouped according to their 12-nt molecular barcodes. Reads within each barcode group were sub-clustered using a 15% Levenshtein threshold, and quality-weighted consensus sequences were constructed for each RNA molecule. Non-functional sequences were removed, as were lower-count sequences one edit away from another. Based on fitting two negative binomial distributions, any barcode sub-cluster with under 20% of the maximum read count was discarded. TCRdb reworked the public reads: Q25 trimming with fastp, MiXCR clone assembly, productive beta chains retained. For every CDR3 protein sequence, its rows merge into one entry that carries the most common genes and DNA. TCRdb, rather than the study authors, made the V and J calls. The sample contains 350,000 or so distinct CDR3 sequences, around 21% of them found a single time. The leading ten clones occupy about 0.79% of the sample.

A word on this clonotype: There is no known antigen for this receptor. No much larger clone exists at a distance of one base, and base qualities are not known.

The CDR3 covers 13 residues, taking in both the cysteine and the phenylalanine. Only CDR3 DNA is held: 39 bases, read in frame from base 1. According to the germline V gene, CDR1 reads SGHNT and CDR2 reads YENEEA. The junction carries 13 bases between V and J, which are trimmed by 5 bases and 5 bases respectively. Naive CD8 T cell libraries were made from roughly 18,000 to 920,000 sorted cells using 10%, 30% or 50% of purified RNA. Naive CD8 T cells, defined as CD8+CD4-CCR7+CD45RA+, were FACS-sorted into RLT Plus buffer on a BD FACSAria II. Detection sensitivity was tested by spiking Jurkat RNA equal to ten TCR copies' worth into samples containing roughly 17,000-1,100,000 naive CD8 T cells. CD8 T cells were enriched with RosetteSep CD8+ T Cell Enrichment Cocktail and Ficoll-Paque, followed by ACK red cell lysis.

This clonotype originated in a human donor in good health. Some libraries in this study had Jurkat cell RNA spiked in. The rearranged segments are TRBV11-3 and TRBJ2-7; possibly the D gene is TRBD2, per 5 matching bases. The specimen was naive CD8+ T cells from blood, with Jurkat cell RNA spiked in. Reading the label with the study, this specimen's cell subset or site is: FACS-sorted CD8+CD4-CCR7+CD45RA+ naive T cells. The encoded CDR3 is CASSQDSPHEQYF. The nucleotides are TGTGCCAGCAGCCAGGACTCCCCCCACGAGCAGTACTTC.